Shown below are 19 T cell receptor beta chains from a single sample sequenced in a study of Graves' ophthalmopathy and Graves' hyperthyroidism. RNA transcripts served as template for amplifying TCR beta CDR3 sequences. Second-round multiplex PCR came after first-round RT-PCR with HTBI primers. A single record per CDR3 protein comes from TCRdb applying MiXCR to the multiplex PCR reads. The table shows 240,000 or so distinct CDR3 sequences, with 40% to 50% occurring only once. The sequenced sample consisted of peripheral blood. These receptors were obtained from an adult man with Graves' ophthalmopathy.

This clonotype was found a few times. The chain carries TRBV5-1 and TRBJ1-1; no firm D call. The CDR3 spans 15 residues. Germline assignment: CDR1 SGHRS and CDR2 YFSETQ. Trimming shortened V by 1 base and J by 4 bases, and 14 bases separated the two germline ends. Here the CDR3 reads CASSLIGFSVTEAFF. CDR3 coding DNA: TGCGCCAGCAGCTTGATAGGGTTTTCGGTCACTGAAGCTTTCTTT.

This clonotype was seen a few times. The chain carries TRBV12-3 or TRBV12-4 and TRBJ2-2; D unclear. Trimming pared 8 bases from V and 7 bases from J, leaving 17 bases between. This CDR3 region has 14 residues. The DNA of the CDR3 is TGTGCCAGCTCCATCCAGGTTTCGTTCGGGGAGCTGTTTTTT. Protein sequence: CASSIQVSFGELFF.

The chain links TRBV7-4 to TRBJ2-2; no clear D gene. Deletions cut 0 bases from V and 0 bases from J, with 14 bases between. The germline CDR1 and CDR2 sequences are SGHVT and SQSDAQ. This CDR3 spans 18 amino acids. CDR3 bases: TGTGCCAGCAGCTTAGCGTCTTGGGCCGAGACGAACACCGGGGAGCTGTTTTTT. Translation: CASSLASWAETNTGELFF.

The sample holds a few counts of this clonotype. The gene calls are TRBV19 and TRBJ2-2, with D possibly matching TRBD2 (6 bases). This CDR3 comprises 16 residues. Trimming took 3 bases from V and 3 from J, leaving 14 bases between them. Per the germline V gene, CDR1 is LNHDA and CDR2 is SQIVND (reference sequence). The CDR3 reads CASSMGRGGYTGELFF. CDR3 sequence (DNA): TGTGCCAGTAGTATGGGTAGGGGAGGTTACACCGGGGAGCTGTTTTTT.

The rearrangement links TRBV6-2 or TRBV6-3 to TRBJ1-1; D gene uncertain. The CDR3 sequence is 13 residues long. Germline CDR1 MNHEY, CDR2 SVGEGT. Trimming stripped 5 bases from V and 3 bases from J, with 10 bases between. CDR3 nucleotides: TGTGCCAGCAGTGCACAGCGGCACACTGAAGCTTTCTTT. It encodes CASSAQRHTEAFF.

As to this clonotype: A read error may produce the germline difference seen at one junction end. The chain combines TRBV10-3 with TRBJ2-7; 7 bases are shared with TRBD1. Germline CDR1 ENHRY, CDR2 SYGVKD. This CDR3 contains 15 residues. The CDR3 nucleotides read TGTGCCAGCAGTTACAGGGGCCCAACCTCCTACGAGCAGTACTTC. It is translated as CASSYRGPTSYEQYF.

This clonotype was detected only a few times. This rearrangement joins TRBV15 to TRBJ1-2; no clear D. Germline assignment: CDR1 LNHNV and CDR2 YYDKDF (reference sequence). V was clipped by 0 bases and J by 8 bases, with 16 bases between them. The CDR3 runs to 15 residues. The CDR3: CATSRERHAGGGYTF. For the CDR3, the DNA is TGTGCCACCAGCAGAGAGCGACACGCTGGCGGAGGCTACACCTTC.

This chain uses TRBV20-1 with TRBJ1-1; D call uncertain. Germline CDR1 is DFQATT and CDR2 is SNEGSKA (reference sequence). The CDR3 length is 13 residues. Trimming left V 3 bases short and J 1 base short, with 9 bases between. CDR3 in amino acids: CSASLIRNTEAFF. The CDR3 coding sequence is TGCAGTGCTAGTTTAATTCGGAACACTGAAGCTTTCTTT.

The CDR3 spells CASSFSGTDSYEQYF. The DNA for the CDR3 is TGTGCCAGCAGCTTCTCCGGGACAGATTCCTACGAGCAGTACTTC. The chain employs TRBV5-8 and TRBJ2-7, with 7 positions matching TRBD1. Trimming cost V 2 bases and J 1 base; bases outside gene matches: 6. This CDR3 has 15 amino acids. The germline V gene encodes CDR1 SGHTS and CDR2 YDEGEE.

This clonotype was picked up one time. The rearrangement uses TRBV6-1 and TRBJ1-5; D is ambiguous. The CDR3 has 14 residues. V was cut by 6 bases and J by 4 bases, with 13 bases left in between. Per the germline V gene, CDR1 is MNHNS and CDR2 is SASEGT. The DNA for the CDR3 is TGTGCCAGCAGAGAATCGTTGCTAAATCAGCCCCAGCATTTT. Translating it yields CASRESLLNQPQHF.

The genes are TRBV24-1 and TRBJ2-3; D gene ambiguous. CDR1 is KGHDR, CDR2 SFDVKD, per germline. CDR3 length: 12 amino acids. Trimming took off 6 bases at V and 9 bases at J, with 12 bases between the two ends. The CDR3: CATSSGVGTQYF. DNA of the CDR3: TGTGCCACCAGTTCAGGAGTGGGAACGCAGTATTTT.

The J gene is TRBJ2-7, the V gene TRBV2, with D perhaps being TRBD1 or TRBD2 (5 bases each). The germline V gene encodes CDR1 SNHLY and CDR2 FYNNEI. This CDR3 comprises 13 residues. Trimming cost V 8 bases and J 1 base, with 12 bases left between them. CDR3 bases: TGTGCCAGCTTAAGGGACGAATCCTACGAGCAGTACTTC. Amino acid sequence: CASLRDESYEQYF.

This clonotype has a handful of counts. The rearrangement joins TRBV29-1 to TRBJ1-2; D is undetermined. From germline, CDR1 is SQVTM and CDR2 ANQGSEA. The CDR3 runs 12 residues. Trimming shortened V by 0 bases and J by 1 base, and 3 bases separated the two germline ends. The CDR3 loop reads CSVEESNYGYTF. The CDR3 DNA follows: TGCAGCGTTGAAGAGAGTAACTATGGCTACACCTTC.

This clonotype was observed many times. The chain employs TRBV7-9 and TRBJ2-2; 10 nucleotides match TRBD1. V lost 3 bases and J lost 1; bases outside the gene matches: 8. This CDR3 is 18 amino acids long. CDR1 is SEHNR and CDR2 is FQNEAQ in the germline V gene (reference sequence). Here the CDR3 reads CASSLAPGQGGNTGELFF. CDR3 nucleotide sequence: TGTGCCAGCAGCTTGGCCCCCGGACAGGGGGGGAACACCGGGGAGCTGTTTTTT.

This clonotype has only a few counts. V gene TRBV7-2 combines with J gene TRBJ1-4; TRBD1 is a possible D gene (5 bases). The V end lost 5 bases, the J end lost 4 bases, and 14 bases lay between the germline ends. This CDR3 has 15 residues. Germline loops: CDR1 SGHTA, CDR2 FQGNSA. In DNA, the CDR3 is TGTGCCAGCAGCCGTGGGGGAGGAGGTAATGAAAAACTGTTTTTT. Its translation is CASSRGGGGNEKLFF. Using reference TRBV7-2 and TRBJ1-4 for the parts outside the CDR3, the full variable domain is GAGVSQSPSNKVTEKGKDVELRCDPISGHTALYWYRQSLGQGLEFLIYFQGNSAPDKSGLPSDRFSAERTGGSVSTLTIQRTQQEDSAVYLCASSRGGGGNEKLFFGSGTQLSVL.

This clonotype was seen only a few times. The chain has TRBV7-2 and TRBJ2-7, with a tentative D call TRBD1 (5 bases). Germline CDR1 SGHTA, CDR2 FQGNSA. Trimming pared 5 bases from V and 3 bases from J, leaving 8 bases between. This CDR3 has 12 residues. Written as DNA, the CDR3 is TGTGCCAGCAGCCGACAGTACTACGAGCAGTACTTC. It yields the protein CASSRQYYEQYF.

This clonotype was counted only a few times. The chain combines TRBV14 with TRBJ1-1; the match to TRBD1 covers 8 bases. Unmatched junction bases numbered 16, after V lost 0 bases and J lost 1 base. Germline V CDR1 and CDR2: SGHDN, FVKESK. The CDR3 is 20 amino acids. The CDR3 here is CASSQDRSVRDRIKNTEAFF. The CDR3 DNA follows: TGTGCCAGCAGCCAAGATCGATCTGTCCGGGACAGGATCAAGAACACTGAAGCTTTCTTT.

This clonotype occurred a few times. This chain links TRBV28 with TRBJ1-4; D is possibly TRBD1 (6 bases). CDR1 MDHEN and CDR2 SYDVKM come from the germline V gene. V lost 3 bases to trimming and J lost 6 bases, with 11 bases between them. CDR3 length equals 14 residues. CDR3 region: CASSFMDSYEKLFF. The CDR3 region has the DNA TGTGCCAGCAGTTTTATGGACAGCTATGAAAAACTGTTTTTT.

This clonotype was recorded a few times. The genes are TRBV6-6 and TRBJ2-7; D perhaps matches TRBD1 (5 bases). This CDR3 is built from 13 residues. Germline assignment: CDR1 MNHNY and CDR2 SVGAGI (reference sequence). V lost 4 bases to trimming and J lost 3 bases, with 10 bases between them. The CDR3 sequence is CASSLDSHYEQYF. CDR3 coding DNA: TGTGCCAGCAGTTTAGACAGCCACTACGAGCAGTACTTC.